A single sample gave rise to the 8 T cell receptor beta chains below, sequenced in a study of molecular identifiers for immune sequencing clone quantification. TCRdb recomputed calls from the PCR reads with MiXCR, one row per CDR3 protein. The table lists roughly 93,000 distinct CDR3 sequences, more than 20% of them singletons. Specimen: naive CD8+ T cells from blood, with Jurkat cell RNA spiked in. As to subset: FACS-sorted CD8+CD4-CCR7+CD45RA+ naive T cells. These receptors originate from a human donor in good health. Some libraries in this study had Jurkat cell RNA spiked in.

This clonotype was found many times. The chain uses TRBV30 and TRBJ2-3, with 7 nucleotides matching TRBD2. Losses at the gene ends were 0 bases for V and 2 bases for J; bases not matched to a gene: 8. The CDR3 covers 16 residues. Per the germline V gene, CDR1 is GTSNPN and CDR2 is SVGIG (reference sequence). CDR3 bases: TGTGCCTGGAGTGTACTCGGGCTAGCGGACACAGATACGCAGTATTTT. Its protein product is CAWSVLGLADTDTQYF.

The chain employs TRBV5-3 and TRBJ1-4; D call uncertain. TRBV5-3 counts as an open reading frame of uncertain function. The CDR3 runs 10 residues. Trimming cost V 8 bases and J 10 bases, with 9 bases left between them. CDR3 region: CASSPGKLFF. CDR3 DNA sequence: TGTGCCAGCAGCCCTGGAAAACTGTTTTTT.

A note on this clonotype: Sequence at one end of the junction differs from germline and may be a read error. The chain is built from TRBV20-1 and TRBJ1-1; D remains ambiguous. This CDR3 contains 13 residues. The germline gives CDR1 DFQATT, CDR2 SNEGSKA (reference sequence). Here the CDR3 reads CNAKRQMNTEAFF. CDR3 DNA: TGCAATGCTAAAAGGCAAATGAACACTGAAGCTTTCTTT.

This sequence joins TRBV28 and TRBJ2-1, with 7 positions matching TRBD1. The length of the CDR3 is 14 residues. The V gene's germline CDR1 is MDHEN and CDR2 SYDVKM. Trimming removed 5 bases from V and 4 bases from J; junction bases left unmatched: 5. CDR3 region: CASSLGQVYNEQFF. CDR3 in DNA: TGTGCCAGCAGTCTTGGACAGGTTTACAATGAGCAGTTCTTC.

The chain links TRBV2 to TRBJ1-2, with D unresolved. This CDR3 contains 14 residues. Trimming shortened V by 2 bases and J by 4 bases, and 11 bases separated the two germline ends. From germline, CDR1 is SNHLY and CDR2 FYNNEI. The CDR3 reads CASSELGPGYGYTF. The CDR3 coding sequence is TGTGCCAGCAGTGAACTGGGTCCGGGCTATGGCTACACCTTC.

This clonotype was picked up many times. This chain connects TRBV4-2 to TRBJ2-3; D possibly corresponds to TRBD1 (6 bases). Looked up from germline, CDR1 is LGHNA and CDR2 is YNFKEQ. V gave up 3 bases and J gave up 2 bases, with 15 bases separating them. CDR3 length: 16 residues. CDR3 in DNA: TGTGCCAGCAGCCAGACGACAGGCGGATACACAGATACGCAGTATTTT. The encoded protein is CASSQTTGGYTDTQYF.

Turning to this clonotype: A read error may be the cause here, since a much bigger clone is one base away. The chain recombines TRBV5-1 with TRBJ2-1; D is unresolved. CDR1 SGHRS and CDR2 YFSETQ come from the germline V gene. The CDR3 has 13 amino acids. The CDR3 loop reads CVSRPEPWNEQFF. CDR3 nucleotides: TGCGTCAGCCGGCCCGAACCGTGGAATGAGCAGTTCTTC. Full variable domain (outside the CDR3, taken from reference TRBV5-1 and TRBJ2-1): KAGVTQTPRYLIKTRGQQVTLSCSPISGHRSVSWYQQTPGQGLQFLFEYFSETQRNKGNFPGRFSGRQFSNSRSEMNVSTLELGDSALYLCVSRPEPWNEQFFGPGTRLTVL.

This clonotype was detected ten times or more. The chain recombines TRBV5-1 with TRBJ2-3, with no clear D. Germline V lookup: CDR1 SGHRS, CDR2 YFSETQ. The CDR3 extends over 13 amino acids. V dropped 9 bases and J dropped 0 bases, with 11 bases sitting between them. The chain's CDR3 is CATGRTSTDTQYF. CDR3 DNA sequence: TGCGCCACCGGTCGGACCAGCACAGATACGCAGTATTTT.